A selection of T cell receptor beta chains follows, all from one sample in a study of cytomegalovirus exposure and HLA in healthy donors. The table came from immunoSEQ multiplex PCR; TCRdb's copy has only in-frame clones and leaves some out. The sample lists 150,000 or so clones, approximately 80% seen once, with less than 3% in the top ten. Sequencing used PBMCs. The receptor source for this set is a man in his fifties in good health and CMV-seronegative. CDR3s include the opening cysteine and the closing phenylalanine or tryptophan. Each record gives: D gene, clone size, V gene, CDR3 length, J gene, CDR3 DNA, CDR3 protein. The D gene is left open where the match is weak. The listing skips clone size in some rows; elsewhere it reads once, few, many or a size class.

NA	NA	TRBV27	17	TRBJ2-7	TGTGCCAGCAGTTTACTCGCCAACAGGGTAGGTTCCTACGAGCAGTACTTC	CASSLLANRVGSYEQYF
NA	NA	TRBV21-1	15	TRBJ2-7	TGTGCCAGCAGCAAAGATGCCAGGCCCATCTACGAGCAGTACTTC	CASSKDARPIYEQYF
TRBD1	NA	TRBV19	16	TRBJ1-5	TGTGCCAGTAGTCCCCTTGGGACAGGGAGAAATCAGCCCCAGCATTTT	CASSPLGTGRNQPQHF
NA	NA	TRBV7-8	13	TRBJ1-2	TGTGCCAGCAGCTTAGCGAAGGAGTTTGGCTACACCTTC	CASSLAKEFGYTF
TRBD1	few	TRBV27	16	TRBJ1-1	TGTGCCAGCACCCCGAACAGGGGGCGGGGGGTCACTGAAGCTTTCTTT	CASTPNRGRGVTEAFF
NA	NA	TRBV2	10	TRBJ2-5	TGTGCCAGCAACAAAGAGACCCAGTACTTC	CASNKETQYF
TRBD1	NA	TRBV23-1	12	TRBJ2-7	TGCGCCAGCACCTCAGATCCGGGACAGGAAACTTTC	CASTSDPGQETF
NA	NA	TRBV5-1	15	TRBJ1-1	TGCGCCAGCAGCCCGGAATTAAGGACAGCATCTGAAGCTTTCTTT	CASSPELRTASEAFF
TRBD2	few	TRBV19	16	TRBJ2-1	TGTGCCAGTAGTACGAAGCGGGAGTTGGGGAAAAATGAGCAGTTCTTC	CASSTKRELGKNEQFF
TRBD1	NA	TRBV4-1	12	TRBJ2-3	TGCGCCAGCAGCCTGGGACAGGATACGCAGTATTTT	CASSLGQDTQYF
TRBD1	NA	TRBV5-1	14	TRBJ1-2	TGCGCCAGCAGCGTAGAACAGGGGAGCTATGGCTACACCTTC	CASSVEQGSYGYTF
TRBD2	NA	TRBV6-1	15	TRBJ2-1	TGTGCCAGCAGAGCCGGGACTACCCAGACCGTTGAGCAGTTCTTC	CASRAGTTQTVEQFF
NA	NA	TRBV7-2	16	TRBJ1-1	TGTGCCAGCAGCTTAGTTAGCGGGGTGGGTGGCACTGAAGCTTTCTTT	CASSLVSGVGGTEAFF
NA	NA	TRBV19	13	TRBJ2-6	TGTGCCAGTAGTACTGTTGTGGCCAACGTCCTGACTTTC	CASSTVVANVLTF
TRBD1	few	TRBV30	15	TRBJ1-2	TGTGCCTGGACTTCATTCCGGGACAGGCTATATGGCTACACCTTC	CAWTSFRDRLYGYTF
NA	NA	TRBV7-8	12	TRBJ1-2	TGTGCCAGCAGCCAGCGTTCGGATGGCTACACCTTC	CASSQRSDGYTF
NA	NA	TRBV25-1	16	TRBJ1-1	TGTGCCAGCAGTGAAACGGAGGCAGGACGAAACACTGAAGCTTTCTTT	CASSETEAGRNTEAFF
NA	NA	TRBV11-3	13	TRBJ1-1	TGTGCCAGCAGCGTACAGAGTAACACTGAAGCTTTCTTT	CASSVQSNTEAFF
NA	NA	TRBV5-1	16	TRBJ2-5	TGCGCCAGCAGCTTGGGACCTTCGGGGTCACAAGAGACCCAGTACTTC	CASSLGPSGSQETQYF
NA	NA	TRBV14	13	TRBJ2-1	TGTGCCAGCAGCCAAGTTCTGGGGCATGAGCAGTTCTTC	CASSQVLGHEQFF
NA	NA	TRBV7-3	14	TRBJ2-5	TGTGCCAGCAGCTTAACCGGGGGTACGGAGACCCAGTACTTC	CASSLTGGTETQYF
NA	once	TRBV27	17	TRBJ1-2	TGTGCCAGCAGACCCTCCGGTCTAGCGGAGGAATTGCTTGGCTACACCTTC	CASRPSGLAEELLGYTF
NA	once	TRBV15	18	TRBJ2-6	TGTGCCACCAGCAGAGCCGAGGGGGTTAGCTCTGGGGCCAACGTCCTGACTTTC	CATSRAEGVSSGANVLTF
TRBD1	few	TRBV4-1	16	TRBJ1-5	TGCGCCAGCAGCCAAGAGGGGACAGGGAGCAATCAGCCCCAGCATTTT	CASSQEGTGSNQPQHF
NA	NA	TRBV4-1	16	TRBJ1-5	TGCGCCAGCAGCCAAGACCCAGGGGCAGGGAATCAGCCCCAGCATTTT	CASSQDPGAGNQPQHF
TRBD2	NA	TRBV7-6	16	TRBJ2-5	TGTGCCAGCAGCTCCGGGACTAGCGGGAGTGGAGAGACCCAGTACTTC	CASSSGTSGSGETQYF
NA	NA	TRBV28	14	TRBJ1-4	TGTGCCAGTTCGACGCGGCAGCGTAATGAAAAACTGTTTTTT	CASSTRQRNEKLFF
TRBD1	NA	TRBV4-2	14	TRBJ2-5	TGTGCCAGCAGCCGAGACAGGGGCCAAGAGACCCAGTACTTC	CASSRDRGQETQYF
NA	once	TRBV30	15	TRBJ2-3	TGTGCCTGGGTAGACTTCAAAGGTATCCCAGATACGCAGTATTTT	CAWVDFKGIPDTQYF
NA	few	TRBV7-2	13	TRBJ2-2	TGTGCCAGCAGCTTAGGTGCGACCGGGGAGCTGTTTTTT	CASSLGATGELFF
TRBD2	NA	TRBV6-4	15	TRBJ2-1	TGTGCCAGCAGCGCGGGGGGGAGCTCCTACAATGAGCAGTTCTTC	CASSAGGSSYNEQFF
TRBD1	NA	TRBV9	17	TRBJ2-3	TGTGCCAGCAGCGCCCCTCCGGGACAGGAGTTCACAGATACGCAGTATTTT	CASSAPPGQEFTDTQYF
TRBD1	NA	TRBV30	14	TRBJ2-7	TGTGCCTGGAGCGCCGGACAGGGGTGGTACGAGCAGTACTTC	CAWSAGQGWYEQYF
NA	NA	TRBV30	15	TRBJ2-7	TGTGCCTGGAGTCCAAGGGCAGGGAAGGTCTACGAGCAGTACTTC	CAWSPRAGKVYEQYF
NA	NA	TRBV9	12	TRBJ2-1	TGTGCCAGCAGCGCATCGGTCGGTGAGCAGTTCTTC	CASSASVGEQFF
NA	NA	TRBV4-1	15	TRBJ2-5	TGCGCCAGCAGCCAAGATGAAGTTACTCAAGAGACCCAGTACTTC	CASSQDEVTQETQYF
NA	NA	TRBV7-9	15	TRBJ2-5	TGTGCCAGCAGCCTACCGATGACAGCCCAAGAGACCCAGTACTTC	CASSLPMTAQETQYF
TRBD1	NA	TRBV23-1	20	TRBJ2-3	TGCGCCAGCACATACTTGGACAGGTCGCCGCTGTGTGGTATCACGGATACGCAGTATTTT	CASTYLDRSPLCGITDTQYF
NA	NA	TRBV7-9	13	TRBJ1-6	TGTGCCAGCAGCTCAGTCGAGGATTCACCCCTCCACTTT	CASSSVEDSPLHF